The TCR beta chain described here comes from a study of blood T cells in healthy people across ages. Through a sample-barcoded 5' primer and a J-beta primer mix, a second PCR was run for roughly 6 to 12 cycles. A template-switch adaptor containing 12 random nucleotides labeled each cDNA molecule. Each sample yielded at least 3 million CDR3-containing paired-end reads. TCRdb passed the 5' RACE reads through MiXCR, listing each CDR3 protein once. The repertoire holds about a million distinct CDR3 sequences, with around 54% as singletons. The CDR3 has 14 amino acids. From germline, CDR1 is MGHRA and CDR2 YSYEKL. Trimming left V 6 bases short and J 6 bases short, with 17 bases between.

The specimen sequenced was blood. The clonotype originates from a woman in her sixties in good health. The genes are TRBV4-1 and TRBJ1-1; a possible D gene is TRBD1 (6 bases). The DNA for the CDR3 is TGCGCCAGCAGGTACGGACAGACCCAGGCTGAAGCTTTCTTT. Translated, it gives CASRYGQTQAEAFF.